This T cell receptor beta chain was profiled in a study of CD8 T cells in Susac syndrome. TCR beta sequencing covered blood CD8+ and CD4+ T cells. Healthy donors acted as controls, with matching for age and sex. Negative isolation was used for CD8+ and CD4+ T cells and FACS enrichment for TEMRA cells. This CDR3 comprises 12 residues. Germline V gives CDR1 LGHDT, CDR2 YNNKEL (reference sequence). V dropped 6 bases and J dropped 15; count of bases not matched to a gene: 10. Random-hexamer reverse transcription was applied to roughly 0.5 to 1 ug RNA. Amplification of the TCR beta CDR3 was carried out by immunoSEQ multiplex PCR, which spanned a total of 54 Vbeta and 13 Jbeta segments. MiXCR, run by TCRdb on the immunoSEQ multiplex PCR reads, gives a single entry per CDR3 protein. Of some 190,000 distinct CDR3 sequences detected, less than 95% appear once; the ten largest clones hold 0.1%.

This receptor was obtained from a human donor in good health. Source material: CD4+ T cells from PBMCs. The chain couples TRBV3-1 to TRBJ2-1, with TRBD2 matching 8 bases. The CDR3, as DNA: TGTGCCAGCAGGGCTAGCGACGGGAGGGGGTTCTTC. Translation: CASRASDGRGFF.